This TCR beta chain emerged from a study of tumor and adjacent non-tumor tissue in lung cancer. Germline CDR1 SGHDT, CDR2 YYEEEE. V lost 2 bases and J 5 bases, leaving 10 bases between the germline ends. The CDR3 covers 13 residues. Three rounds of nested PCR, following a modified ARM-PCR protocol, produced the TCRbeta library. TCRdb analysed the multiplex PCR reads with MiXCR anew, one entry per CDR3 protein. In the table there are about 100,000 distinct CDR3 sequences, about 60% of which are singletons. The template was RNA from unsorted bulk tissue. Distant lung tissue was collected more than 3 cm away from the tumor edge. For this clonotype: A read error may explain this, as a much larger clone is one base away.

The sequencing sample was made of distant non-tumor lung tissue. The J gene is TRBJ2-5, the V gene TRBV5-6; D unclear. The sequence was obtained from a man aged 25-45 years with non-small cell lung cancer. In DNA form, the CDR3 reads TGTGCCAGCAGCTTCCACAACGGGGAGACCCAGTACTTC. Translated: CASSFHNGETQYF.